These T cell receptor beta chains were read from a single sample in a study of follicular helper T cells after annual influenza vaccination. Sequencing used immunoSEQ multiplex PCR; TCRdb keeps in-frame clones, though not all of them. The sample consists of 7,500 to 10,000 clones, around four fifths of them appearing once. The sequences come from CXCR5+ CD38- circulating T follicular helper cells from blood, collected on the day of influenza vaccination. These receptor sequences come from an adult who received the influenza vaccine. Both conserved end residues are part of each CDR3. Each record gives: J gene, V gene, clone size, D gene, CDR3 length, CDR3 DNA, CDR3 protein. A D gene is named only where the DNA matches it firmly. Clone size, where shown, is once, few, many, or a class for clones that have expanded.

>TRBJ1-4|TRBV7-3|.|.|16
TGTGCCAGCAGCTTTGACCGACAGAGCCGAAATGAAAAACTGTTTTTT
CASSFDRQSRNEKLFF
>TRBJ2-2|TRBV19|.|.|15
TGTGCCAGTAGTGAATCGGGACGGAACACCGGGGAGCTGTTTTTT
CASSESGRNTGELFF
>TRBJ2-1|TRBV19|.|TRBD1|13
TGTGCCAGTAGGTTCACAGGGGATCGGGAGCAGTTCTTC
CASRFTGDREQFF
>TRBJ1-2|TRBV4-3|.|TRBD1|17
TGCGCCAGCAGCCAAGGACATGGGACAGGGGGCCGAGGAAGCTACACCTTC
CASSQGHGTGGRGSYTF
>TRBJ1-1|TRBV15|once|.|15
TGTGCCACCAGCAGACAGGCGGGGGGAGCCACTGAAGCTTTCTTT
CATSRQAGGATEAFF
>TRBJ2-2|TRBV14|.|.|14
TGTGCCAGCAGCCGAGTGACGAACACCGGGGAGCTGTTTTTT
CASSRVTNTGELFF
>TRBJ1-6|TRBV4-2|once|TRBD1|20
TGTGCCAGCAGCCAAAACGCGGCCGGGACAGGCAGCTCCTATAATTCACCCCTCCACTTT
CASSQNAAGTGSSYNSPLHF
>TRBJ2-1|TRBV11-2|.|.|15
TGTGCCAGCAGCCGTACGGGAAACTCCTACAATGAGCAGTTCTTC
CASSRTGNSYNEQFF
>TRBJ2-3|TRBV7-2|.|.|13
TGTGCCAGCCGGCCTGGGATAGGGGATACGCAGTATTTT
CASRPGIGDTQYF
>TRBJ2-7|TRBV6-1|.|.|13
TGTGCCAGCAGTTTTCACAGCCGCTACGAGCAGTACTTC
CASSFHSRYEQYF
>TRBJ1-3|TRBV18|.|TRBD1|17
TGTGCCAGCTCACCATTCGACAGGGGGCCCTCTGGAAACACCATATATTTT
CASSPFDRGPSGNTIYF
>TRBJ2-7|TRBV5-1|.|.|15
TGCGCCAGCAGCCTAGGTACGGGCATGGGCTACGAGCAGTACTTC
CASSLGTGMGYEQYF
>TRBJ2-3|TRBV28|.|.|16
TGTGCCAGCGCGAGTTTTGCTGCGCGGACCACAGATACGCAGTATTTT
CASASFAARTTDTQYF
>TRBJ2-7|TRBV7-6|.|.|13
TGTGCCAGCAGCTTAGGACACTTTAAAGAGCAGTACTTC
CASSLGHFKEQYF
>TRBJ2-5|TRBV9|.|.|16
TGTGCCAGCAGCGCGACCCCGGACGGCGTTCGGGAGACCCAGTACTTC
CASSATPDGVRETQYF
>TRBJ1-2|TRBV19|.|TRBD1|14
TGTGCCAGTAGTATGGGGACAGGGCACTATGGCTACACCTTC
CASSMGTGHYGYTF
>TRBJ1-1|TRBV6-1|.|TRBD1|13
TGTGCCAGCAGCTTGACAGGGCTGGGTGTAGCTTTCTTT
CASSLTGLGVAFF
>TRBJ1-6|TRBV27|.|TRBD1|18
TGTGCCAGCAGTTCCCGGACAGGGGGGGGTTCCTATAATTCACCCCTCCACTTT
CASSSRTGGGSYNSPLHF
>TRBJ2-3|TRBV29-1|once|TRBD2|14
TGCAGCGTTGAGAGCGGGGGGGGGATAGATACGCAGTATTTT
CSVESGGGIDTQYF
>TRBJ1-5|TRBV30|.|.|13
TGTGCCTGGAGTCTGCGGGGGTATCAGCCCCAGCATTTT
CAWSLRGYQPQHF
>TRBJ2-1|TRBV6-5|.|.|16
TGTGCCAGCAGTTACTCAGAACTATCAAGAAGGGGAGAGCAGTTCTTC
CASSYSELSRRGEQFF
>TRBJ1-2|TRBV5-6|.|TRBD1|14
TGTGCCAGCAGGTGGACAGGGGAGGTCTATGGCTACACCTTC
CASRWTGEVYGYTF
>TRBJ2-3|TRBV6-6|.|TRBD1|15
TGTGCCAGCATTCCCGGACAGGGGGCTACAGATACGCAGTATTTT
CASIPGQGATDTQYF
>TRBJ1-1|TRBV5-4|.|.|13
TGTGCCACCAAGACCGATGTCAGCTCTCCAGCTTTCTTT
CATKTDVSSPAFF
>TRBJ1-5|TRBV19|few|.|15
TGTGCCAGTAGTATTGCAGCCGCCCCCAATCAGCCCCAGCATTTT
CASSIAAAPNQPQHF
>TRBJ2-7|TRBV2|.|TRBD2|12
TGTGCCAGCCGGGGGGAGGGGACCGAGCAGTACTTC
CASRGEGTEQYF
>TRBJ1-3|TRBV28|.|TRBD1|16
TGTGCCAGCAGTCGGGGAGGACAGGGCGACGGAAACACCATATATTTT
CASSRGGQGDGNTIYF
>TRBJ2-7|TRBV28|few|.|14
TGTGCCACCCTTTACCCTGGCGACTCCTACGAGCAGTACTTC
CATLYPGDSYEQYF
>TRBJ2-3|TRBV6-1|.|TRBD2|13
TGTGCCAGCAGGGGACTACACACAGATACGCAGTATTTT
CASRGLHTDTQYF
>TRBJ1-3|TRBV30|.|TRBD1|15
TGTGCCTGGAGTGCCGGGACAGGGGCAGGAAACACCATATATTTT
CAWSAGTGAGNTIYF
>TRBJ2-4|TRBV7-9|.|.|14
TGTGCCAGCAGCCCTGACCTCGTAGGGAGCATTCAGTACTTC
CASSPDLVGSIQYF
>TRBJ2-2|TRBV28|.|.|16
TGTGCCAGCAGTTTCGTCCGTACTCCGGGGACCGGGGAGCTGTTTTTT
CASSFVRTPGTGELFF
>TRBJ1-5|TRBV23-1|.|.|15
TGCGCCAGCAGTCAATCGGGGCAGCCCAATCAGCCCCAGCATTTT
CASSQSGQPNQPQHF
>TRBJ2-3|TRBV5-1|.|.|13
TGCGCCAGCAGCCCCGGAGGGGGAGATACGCAGTATTTT
CASSPGGGDTQYF
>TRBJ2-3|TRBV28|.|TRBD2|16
TGTGCCAGCAGTTCCCGTGGCGGGAGAGGCACAGATACGCAGTATTTT
CASSSRGGRGTDTQYF
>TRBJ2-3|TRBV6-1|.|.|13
TGTGCCAGCACCCCCGATATCGGAGATACGCAGTATTTT
CASTPDIGDTQYF
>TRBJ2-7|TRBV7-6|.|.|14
TGTGCCAGCAGCTTATCGGCCGGGAGCTACGAGCAGTACTTC
CASSLSAGSYEQYF
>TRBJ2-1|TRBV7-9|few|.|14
TGTGCCAGCAGCCCTGGGACCGAAAACAATGAGCAGTTCTTC
CASSPGTENNEQFF
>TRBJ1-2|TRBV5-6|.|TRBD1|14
TGTGCCAGCAGCTTGCCACAGGGGGAGGATGGCTACACCTTC
CASSLPQGEDGYTF
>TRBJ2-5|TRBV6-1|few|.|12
TGTGCCAGCAGTGCAGGGAGAGAGACCCAGTACTTC
CASSAGRETQYF
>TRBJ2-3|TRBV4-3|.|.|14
TGCGCCAGCAGCAAAGGACAGACCACAGATACGCAGTATTTT
CASSKGQTTDTQYF
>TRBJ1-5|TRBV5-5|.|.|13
TGTGCCAGCAGCTTGGTTGGGGACGGGCCCCAGCATTTT
CASSLVGDGPQHF
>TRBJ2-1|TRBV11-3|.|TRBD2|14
TGTGCCAGCAGCCCTTCTAGCGGGGGGGATGAGCAGTTCTTC
CASSPSSGGDEQFF
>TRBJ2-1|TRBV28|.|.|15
TGTGCCAGCAGAAATGACAGGAGCTCCTACAATGAGCAGTTCTTC
CASRNDRSSYNEQFF
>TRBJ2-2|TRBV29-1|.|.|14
TGCAGCGTAGACTCGGGAGAGGGTACCGGGGAGCTGTTTTTT
CSVDSGEGTGELFF
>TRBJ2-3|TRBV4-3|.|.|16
TGCGCCAGCAGCCAATGGGGTGGAGGTGGGACAGATACGCAGTATTTT
CASSQWGGGGTDTQYF